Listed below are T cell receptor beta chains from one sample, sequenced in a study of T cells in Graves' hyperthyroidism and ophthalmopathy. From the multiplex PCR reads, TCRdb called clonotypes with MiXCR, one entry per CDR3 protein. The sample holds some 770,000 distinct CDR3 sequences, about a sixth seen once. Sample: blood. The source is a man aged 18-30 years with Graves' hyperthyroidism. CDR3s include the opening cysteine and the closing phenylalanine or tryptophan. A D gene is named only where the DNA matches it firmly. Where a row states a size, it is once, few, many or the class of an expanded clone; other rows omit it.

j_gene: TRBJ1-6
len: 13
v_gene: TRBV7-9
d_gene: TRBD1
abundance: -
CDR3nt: TGTGCCAGCAGCGAGGAGGGGGCTTCACCCCTCCACTTT
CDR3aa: CASSEEGASPLHF

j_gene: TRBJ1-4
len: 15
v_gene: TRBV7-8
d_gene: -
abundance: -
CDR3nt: TGTGCCAGCAGCTTAGCGGCGGGGTATAATGAAAAACTGTTTTTT
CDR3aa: CASSLAAGYNEKLFF

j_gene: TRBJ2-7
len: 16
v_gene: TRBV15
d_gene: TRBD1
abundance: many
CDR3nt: TGTGCCACCAGCAGAGCAGGGACAGGGGGTGGCCACGAGCAGTACTTC
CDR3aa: CATSRAGTGGGHEQYF

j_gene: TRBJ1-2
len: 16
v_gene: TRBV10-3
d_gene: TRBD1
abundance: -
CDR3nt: TGTGCCATCAGTGAGTCTCCGACAGGGGCGTACTATGGCTACACCTTC
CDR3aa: CAISESPTGAYYGYTF

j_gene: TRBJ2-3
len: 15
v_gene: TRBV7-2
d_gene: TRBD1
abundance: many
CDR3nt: TGTGCCAGCAGCTCGGAAGGACAGGGAGCAGATACGCAGTATTTT
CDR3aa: CASSSEGQGADTQYF

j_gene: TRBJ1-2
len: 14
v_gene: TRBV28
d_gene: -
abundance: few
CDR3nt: TGTGCCAGCAGTTTAGCCGCGGAGGGGTTGGGCTACACCTTC
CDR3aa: CASSLAAEGLGYTF

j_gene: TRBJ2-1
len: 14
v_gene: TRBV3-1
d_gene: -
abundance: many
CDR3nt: TGTGCCAGCAGCCTTTTGGCGGGGGCGCATGAGCAGTTCTTC
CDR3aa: CASSLLAGAHEQFF

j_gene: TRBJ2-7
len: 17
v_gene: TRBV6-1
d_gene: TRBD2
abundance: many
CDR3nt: TGTGCCAGCAGTACGAATCCAGCGGGGGGCAGCTCCTACGAGCAGTACTTC
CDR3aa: CASSTNPAGGSSYEQYF

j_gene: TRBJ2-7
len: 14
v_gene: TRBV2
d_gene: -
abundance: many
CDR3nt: TGTGCCAGCAGTGAAGGCTGGGGGCGCTACGAGCAGTACTTC
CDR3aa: CASSEGWGRYEQYF

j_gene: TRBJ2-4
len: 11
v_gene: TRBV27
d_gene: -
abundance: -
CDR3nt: TGTGCCAGCAGTGACGGGAACATTCAGTACTTC
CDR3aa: CASSDGNIQYF

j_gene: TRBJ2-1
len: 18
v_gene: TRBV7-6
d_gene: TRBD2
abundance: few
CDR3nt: TGTGCCAGCAGCTCTTTCGCGGGTCAGAGCGGGAGGGGGAATGAGCAGTTCTTC
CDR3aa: CASSSFAGQSGRGNEQFF

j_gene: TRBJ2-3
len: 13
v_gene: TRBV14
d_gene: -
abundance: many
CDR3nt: TGTGCCAGCAGCCCCCCGGTGGCAGATACGCAGTATTTT
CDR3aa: CASSPPVADTQYF

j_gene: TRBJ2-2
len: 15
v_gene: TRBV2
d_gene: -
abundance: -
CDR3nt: TGTGCCAGCAGTGAAACGGACCCAGGCACCGGGGAGCTGTTTTTT
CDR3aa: CASSETDPGTGELFF

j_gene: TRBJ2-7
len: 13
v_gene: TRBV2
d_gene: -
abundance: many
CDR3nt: TGTGCCAGCAGTGAAGACCGGGGCTACGAGCAGTACTTC
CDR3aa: CASSEDRGYEQYF

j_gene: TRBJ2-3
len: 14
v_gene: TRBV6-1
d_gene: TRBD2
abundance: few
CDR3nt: TGTGCCAGCAGTTTAGCGGGATCGTCAGATACGCAGTATTTT
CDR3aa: CASSLAGSSDTQYF